Listed below are T cell receptor beta chains from one sample, sequenced in a study of blood T cell repertoires in COVID-19. Using immunoSEQ multiplex PCR, the repertoire was profiled, and TCRdb retains in-frame clones only, with some absent. The sample carries 120,000 to 150,000 clones, 86% recorded once. Source material: peripheral blood. All receptors derive from a woman aged 60 to 75 with acute or convalescent COVID-19. The CDR3 runs from the conserved cysteine through the conserved F or W. D genes are given only for firm matches. Some rows have no size entry. The others give once, few or many, or a class for an expanded clone.

CDR3 length,clone size,D gene,V gene,J gene,CDR3 protein,CDR3 DNA
17,.,TRBD1,TRBV5-1,TRBJ1-2,CASSFSTQGGSSYGYTF,TGCGCCAGCAGCTTTTCGACCCAAGGGGGCTCAAGCTATGGCTACACCTTC
15,.,TRBD1,TRBV6-5,TRBJ1-5,CASSYSGQGSQPQHF,TGTGCCAGCAGTTACTCAGGACAGGGAAGTCAGCCCCAGCATTTT
13,.,TRBD1,TRBV2,TRBJ2-7,CASSRQGAYEQYF,TGTGCCAGCAGTCGACAGGGGGCCTACGAGCAGTACTTC
13,.,.,TRBV7-3,TRBJ2-5,CASSHGTQETQYF,TGTGCCAGCAGCCACGGGACTCAAGAGACCCAGTACTTC
15,.,TRBD1,TRBV19,TRBJ1-1,CASSVGQGQGTEAFF,TGTGCCAGTAGCGTCGGACAGGGCCAGGGAACTGAAGCTTTCTTT
13,.,.,TRBV11-3,TRBJ2-5,CASSLAGKETQYF,TGTGCCAGCAGCTTAGCAGGGAAAGAGACCCAGTACTTC
12,.,.,TRBV10-2,TRBJ1-1,CASTTSNTEAFF,TGCGCCAGCACGACAAGTAACACTGAAGCTTTCTTT
20,.,TRBD1,TRBV5-1,TRBJ2-6,CASSLADFPGQSSGANVLTF,TGCGCCAGCAGCTTGGCCGATTTTCCGGGACAGAGCTCTGGGGCCAACGTCCTGACTTTC
16,.,TRBD1,TRBV28,TRBJ1-2,CASSLIRTGRFYGYTF,TGTGCCAGCAGTTTAATAAGGACAGGGAGGTTCTATGGCTACACCTTC
16,.,TRBD1,TRBV7-2,TRBJ1-6,CASSLGQGEYNSPLHF,TGTGCCAGCAGCCTAGGACAGGGGGAATATAATTCACCCCTCCACTTT
13,.,TRBD1,TRBV6-5,TRBJ2-6,CASSTQGAYVLTF,TGTGCCAGCAGTACCCAGGGGGCCTACGTCCTGACTTTC
15,.,.,TRBV27,TRBJ2-6,CASSLHPPGANVLTF,TGTGCCAGCAGTTTACATCCCCCTGGGGCCAACGTCCTGACTTTC
14,.,.,TRBV6-5,TRBJ2-7,CASSPLDKSSEQYF,TGTGCCAGCAGTCCCCTCGACAAATCCAGCGAGCAGTACTTC
16,.,TRBD2,TRBV7-9,TRBJ2-5,CASSPPGLAGGETQYF,TGTGCCAGCAGCCCCCCTGGACTAGCGGGGGGAGAGACCCAGTACTTC
12,.,TRBD1,TRBV12-3/TRBV12-4,TRBJ2-7,CASSPDRVSWYF,TGTGCCAGCAGCCCGGACAGGGTGAGTTGGTACTTC
14,.,.,TRBV28,TRBJ1-1,CASSLGGAGTEAFF,TGTGCCAGCAGTTTAGGGGGGGCTGGCACTGAAGCTTTCTTT
16,.,TRBD2,TRBV11-3,TRBJ2-1,CASSLALAGGYNEQFF,TGTGCCAGCAGCTTAGCCCTAGCGGGGGGTTACAATGAGCAGTTCTTC
15,.,.,TRBV3-1/TRBV3-2,TRBJ2-7,CASSQDLGGSYEQYF,TGTGCCAGCAGCCAAGACTTAGGGGGATCCTACGAGCAGTACTTC
13,.,.,TRBV11-2,TRBJ2-7,CASRSDQGRLQYF,TGTGCCAGCAGAAGCGACCAGGGCCGGCTGCAGTACTTC
11,.,.,TRBV30,TRBJ1-1,CAWSVREVLVF,TGTGCCTGGAGTGTACGGGAGGTCCTCGTCTTT
14,.,.,TRBV10-3,TRBJ2-5,CAISPLPRGETQYF,TGTGCCATCAGTCCCTTGCCTCGGGGAGAGACCCAGTACTTC
15,.,TRBD1,TRBV28,TRBJ1-6,CASRRRDRDNSPLHF,TGTGCCAGCAGACGCCGGGACAGAGATAATTCACCCCTCCACTTT
16,.,TRBD1,TRBV7-2,TRBJ2-7,CASSFGRDRGSYEQYF,TGTGCCAGCAGCTTCGGCCGGGACAGGGGGTCCTACGAGCAGTACTTC
13,.,.,TRBV6-5,TRBJ1-6,CASSRRGGTPLHF,TGTGCCAGCAGCCGCAGGGGTGGAACACCCCTCCACTTT
14,.,TRBD1,TRBV24-1,TRBJ2-5,CATSDRQGWETQYF,TGTGCCACCAGTGATCGACAGGGTTGGGAGACCCAGTACTTC
13,.,.,TRBV9,TRBJ1-1,CASSESVVTEAFF,TGTGCCAGCAGCGAATCGGTGGTGACTGAAGCTTTCTTT
14,once,.,TRBV28,TRBJ1-2,CASSLLQGTGGYTF,TGTGCCAGCAGTTTATTGCAGGGGACGGGTGGCTACACCTTC
13,.,.,TRBV30,TRBJ1-5,CAWIEGGNQPQHF,TGTGCCTGGATAGAGGGTGGCAATCAGCCCCAGCATTTT
16,.,.,TRBV5-1,TRBJ2-1,CASSLVTETGNNEQFF,TGCGCCAGCAGCTTGGTTACCGAGACAGGTAACAATGAGCAGTTCTTC
16,few,TRBD1,TRBV4-1,TRBJ1-2,CASSQLAQGARYGYTF,TGCGCCAGCAGCCAACTTGCACAGGGGGCGCGGTATGGCTACACCTTC
13,.,.,TRBV10-3,TRBJ2-7,CAIGLGRGYEQYF,TGTGCCATCGGGCTGGGCAGGGGATACGAGCAGTACTTC
19,.,TRBD1,TRBV24-1,TRBJ2-1,CATSDLQPSGQGSVDEQFF,TGTGCCACCAGTGATTTGCAACCAAGCGGACAGGGGTCTGTGGATGAGCAGTTCTTC
14,few,TRBD1,TRBV30,TRBJ2-3,CAWTQGASTDTQYF,TGTGCCTGGACCCAGGGGGCGAGCACAGATACGCAGTATTTT
14,.,TRBD1,TRBV30,TRBJ1-1,CAWSRDRGNTEAFF,TGTGCCTGGAGCCGGGACAGGGGGAACACTGAAGCTTTCTTT
13,.,.,TRBV5-6,TRBJ1-2,CASSLQGNYGYTF,TGTGCCAGCAGCTTGCAGGGTAACTATGGCTACACCTTC
15,.,.,TRBV18,TRBJ1-6,CASSPQGTTNSPLHF,TGTGCCAGCTCACCACAGGGGACAACGAATTCACCCCTCCACTTT
18,.,TRBD1,TRBV19,TRBJ1-5,CASSTGTGGRRSNQPQHF,TGTGCCAGTAGTACCGGGACAGGGGGGAGGCGTAGCAATCAGCCCCAGCATTTT
15,.,TRBD2,TRBV2,TRBJ2-7,CASTPLAGGDYEQYF,TGTGCCAGCACACCCCTAGCGGGGGGTGACTACGAGCAGTACTTC
15,few,TRBD2,TRBV6-5,TRBJ2-3,CASSKTSGGADTQYF,TGTGCCAGCAGTAAAACTAGCGGGGGGGCAGATACGCAGTATTTT
17,.,.,TRBV12-5,TRBJ2-1,CASGLERGLRGLNEQFF,TGTGCTAGTGGTTTGGAACGAGGCCTTCGGGGACTCAATGAGCAGTTCTTC
14,once,.,TRBV14,TRBJ1-2,CASSAGDTFYGYTF,TGTGCCAGCAGCGCAGGGGACACCTTCTATGGCTACACCTTC
15,.,.,TRBV30,TRBJ1-3,CAWSPVRYSGNTIYF,TGTGCCTGGAGTCCGGTGAGATACTCTGGAAACACCATATATTTT
15,once,.,TRBV10-3,TRBJ2-2,CAIRSTDTATGELFF,TGTGCCATCAGGTCTACAGATACTGCCACCGGGGAGCTGTTTTTT
12,.,.,TRBV30,TRBJ1-3,CAWNVRGNTIYF,TGTGCCTGGAACGTACGGGGAAACACCATATATTTT
14,.,.,TRBV3-1/TRBV3-2,TRBJ2-1,CASSQDGLHNEQFF,TGTGCCAGCAGCCAAGATGGACTACACAATGAGCAGTTCTTC
15,.,TRBD2,TRBV5-1,TRBJ2-7,CASSVSGGVSYEQYF,TGCGCCAGCAGCGTTAGCGGGGGGGTTTCCTACGAGCAGTACTTC
13,once,TRBD1,TRBV6-2/TRBV6-3,TRBJ1-2,CASSIQGAHGYTF,TGTGCCAGCAGTATACAGGGGGCGCATGGCTACACCTTC
14,.,TRBD2,TRBV6-5,TRBJ2-5,CASSDGWGGVTQYF,TGTGCCAGCAGCGACGGCTGGGGAGGGGTGACCCAGTACTTC
15,.,.,TRBV18,TRBJ2-5,CASSPITGVQETQYF,TGTGCCAGCTCACCGATCACAGGAGTACAAGAGACCCAGTACTTC
16,.,.,TRBV6-2/TRBV6-3,TRBJ2-3,CASSPLQGSTPHTQYF,TGTGCCAGCAGTCCGCTCCAGGGGTCAACACCGCATACGCAGTATTTT
14,.,.,TRBV4-2,TRBJ2-2,CASSQEWRVGELFF,TGTGCCAGCAGCCAAGAATGGCGGGTCGGGGAGCTGTTTTTT
14,.,TRBD1,TRBV6-5,TRBJ1-2,CASSYGTGGYGYTF,TGTGCCAGCAGTTACGGGACAGGGGGCTATGGCTACACCTTC
16,.,.,TRBV7-2,TRBJ1-3,CASSLGLRSSGNTIYF,TGTGCCAGCAGCCTGGGACTCCGGAGCTCTGGAAACACCATATATTTT
14,.,.,TRBV20-1,TRBJ2-3,CSASGLGVSNTQYF,TGCAGTGCTAGTGGTCTCGGGGTGTCAAATACGCAGTATTTT
17,.,TRBD1,TRBV19,TRBJ2-5,CASSIEGTGVRKETQYF,TGTGCCAGTAGTATAGAGGGGACAGGGGTTAGAAAAGAGACCCAGTACTTC
14,.,TRBD1,TRBV3-1/TRBV3-2,TRBJ1-4,CASTQTGAGEKLFF,TGTGCCAGCACCCAGACAGGGGCCGGTGAAAAACTGTTTTTT